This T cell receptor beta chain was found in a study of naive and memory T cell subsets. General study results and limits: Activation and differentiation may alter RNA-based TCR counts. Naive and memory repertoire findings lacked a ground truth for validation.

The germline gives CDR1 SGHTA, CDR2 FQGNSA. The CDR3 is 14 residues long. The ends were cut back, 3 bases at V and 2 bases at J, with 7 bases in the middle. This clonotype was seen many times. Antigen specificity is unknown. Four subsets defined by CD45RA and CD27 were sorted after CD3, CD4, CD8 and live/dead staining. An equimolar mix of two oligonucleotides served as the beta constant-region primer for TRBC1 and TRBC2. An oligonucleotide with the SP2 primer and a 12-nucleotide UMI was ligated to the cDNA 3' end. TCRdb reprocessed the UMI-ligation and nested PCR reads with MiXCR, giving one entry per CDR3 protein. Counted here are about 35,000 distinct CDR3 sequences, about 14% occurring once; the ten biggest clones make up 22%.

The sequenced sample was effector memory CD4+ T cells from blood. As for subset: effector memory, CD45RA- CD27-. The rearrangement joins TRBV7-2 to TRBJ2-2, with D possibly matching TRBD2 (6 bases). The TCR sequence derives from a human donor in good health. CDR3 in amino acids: CASSLGLNTGELFF. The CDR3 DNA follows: TGTGCCAGCAGCTTGGGACTTAACACCGGGGAGCTGTTTTTT.